The 9 T cell receptor beta chains below come from one sample, sequenced in a study of human T cells and chemical hapten exposure. TCRdb re-analysed the RACE reads in MiXCR, keeping a single row per CDR3 protein. Altogether about 340,000 distinct CDR3 sequences are present, around 7% being singletons, with the ten largest covering about 8%. The sample's time point: patch test 1, 2 weeks after DPC sensitization. Indicated treatment: therapeutic diphenylcyclopropenone sensitization with weekly scalp DPC. The specimen was whole blood, collected in connection with sensitization to the hapten diphenylcyclopropenone (DPC). The source is a woman aged 18-30 years with alopecia areata. Some clones in this sample may be carry-over from other donors' samples.

This clonotype was seen repeatedly, ten times or more. The rearrangement links TRBV7-2 to TRBJ1-2, with D unresolved. Trimming removed 5 bases from V and 11 bases from J, with 18 bases in between. The CDR3 is 13 amino acids. The V gene's germline CDR1 is SGHTA and CDR2 FQGNSA. The CDR3 is CASSKSVWTGYTF. The CDR3 DNA reads as TGTGCCAGCAGCAAATCAGTTTGGACGGGATACACCTTC.

This clonotype showed up just a few times. The CDR3: CASSFVPTSTNEKLFF. The DNA for the CDR3 is TGTGCCAGCAGTTTTGTCCCGACTTCAACTAATGAAAAACTGTTTTTT. This chain joins TRBV27 and TRBJ1-4; D uncertain. V was pared by 3 bases and J by 0 bases, with 11 bases between. The CDR3 is 16 amino acids. Germline lookup yields CDR1 MNHEY and CDR2 SMNVEV (reference sequence).

A few counts support this clonotype. This sequence joins TRBV3-1 and TRBJ2-3, with TRBD2 as a possible D gene (6 bases). Per germline, CDR1 LGHDT and CDR2 YNNKEL (reference sequence). Between the trimmed V and J ends, which lost 1 base and 5 bases, there was a span of 10 bases. The CDR3 runs to 14 residues. CDR3 in DNA: TGTGCCAGCAGCCAAGGGGACTGGAGAGATACGCAGTATTTT. Its protein is CASSQGDWRDTQYF.

This clonotype was observed a handful of times. The CDR3 loop is CSATISGDTDTQYF. CDR3 nucleotide sequence: TGCAGTGCTACTATTAGCGGGGACACAGATACGCAGTATTTT. This sequence joins TRBV20-1 and TRBJ2-3; TRBD2 aligns across 8 bases. CDR3 length: 14 residues. The germline V gene has CDR1 DFQATT and CDR2 SNEGSKA (reference sequence). The trim removed 4 bases at V and 2 bases at J, leaving 5 bases unmatched.

The table lists this clonotype with a few counts. The chain carries TRBV7-3 and TRBJ1-4; tentatively, D is TRBD1 (5 bases). The CDR3 has 15 residues. V was shortened by 0 bases and J by 8 bases, with 13 bases between the two germline ends. Germline assignment: CDR1 SGHTA and CDR2 FQGTGA. CDR3 residues: CASSLTAGIGEKLFF. The CDR3 DNA follows: TGTGCCAGCAGCTTAACTGCAGGGATAGGCGAAAAACTGTTTTTT.

This clonotype was counted only a few times. This chain uses TRBV7-2 with TRBJ2-1, with D perhaps matching TRBD2 (6 bases). Trimming pared 5 bases from V and 7 bases from J, leaving 12 bases between. This CDR3 spans 13 amino acids. CDR1 is SGHTA and CDR2 is FQGNSA in the germline V gene. The DNA of the CDR3 is TGTGCCAGCAGCCTTGGGGGGAGAAATGAGCAGTTCTTC. This codes for CASSLGGRNEQFF.

The table lists this clonotype with a few counts. This chain uses TRBV12-3 or TRBV12-4 with TRBJ2-1; D gene ambiguous. The V end was cut by 8 bases, the J end by 0 bases, with 11 bases between. The CDR3 length is 14 residues. The chain's CDR3 is CASWRPSSYNEQFF. CDR3 nucleotides: TGTGCCAGCTGGCGCCCGAGCTCCTACAATGAGCAGTTCTTC.

This clonotype was seen at least ten times. V gene TRBV5-8 combines with J gene TRBJ2-3; D is undetermined. The V end lost 7 bases, the J end lost 0 bases, and 3 bases lay between the germline ends. The germline CDR1 and CDR2 sequences are SGHTS and YDEGEE. The CDR3 is 11 residues long. The CDR3 spells CASVSTDTQYF. The DNA for the CDR3 is TGTGCCAGCGTGAGCACAGATACGCAGTATTTT.

The chain is built from TRBV11-1 and TRBJ1-1, with D perhaps matching TRBD1 (5 bases). This CDR3 comprises 13 residues. Germline CDR1 reads SGHAT; CDR2 reads FQDESV (reference sequence). Deletions cut 4 bases from V and 6 bases from J, with 12 bases between. The CDR3 loop reads CASSSGPGAEAFF. CDR3 in DNA: TGTGCCAGCAGCTCGGGACCCGGCGCTGAAGCTTTCTTT.